The rows below give T cell receptor beta chains drawn from one sample of a study of CXCR3-negative and CXCR3-positive naive CD8 T cells. From the 5' RACE reads, TCRdb lists one entry per CDR3 protein and no DNA. This listing includes a few thousand distinct CDR3 sequences. The sequencing sample was made of naive CXCR3+ CD8+ T cells from blood. The receptors were gathered from a human donor in good health. Some clones in this sample may be carry-over from other donors' samples. CDR3s include the opening cysteine and the closing phenylalanine or tryptophan. Clone size is given for some rows only: seen once, a few or many times, or a class if the clone is expanded.

J gene	clone size	V gene	CDR3 protein
TRBJ2-1	-	TRBV3-1	CASSQDFSYNEQFF
TRBJ2-7	medium-sized	TRBV28	CASSFQHYEQYF
TRBJ1-2	-	TRBV6-2/TRBV6-3	CASSYSTKGGDGYTF
TRBJ1-1	medium-sized	TRBV30	CAWGDGLNTEAFF
TRBJ2-3	-	TRBV29-1	CSVPGGSTDTQYF
TRBJ2-1	-	TRBV29-1	CSVERANLGEQFF
TRBJ2-1	medium-sized	TRBV5-6	CASSLQLNEQFF
TRBJ2-7	-	TRBV16	CASSQASGIGEQYF
TRBJ1-1	medium-sized	TRBV5-1	CASASGDSTEAFF
TRBJ2-7	medium-sized	TRBV20-1	CSASGTRTYEQYF
TRBJ2-1	-	TRBV20-1	CSAATSGNYNEQFF
TRBJ1-5	medium-sized	TRBV7-9	CASSLGPGNQPQHF
TRBJ1-1	medium-sized	TRBV2	CASIGQSGTEAFF
TRBJ1-1	-	TRBV29-1	CSVEETENTEAFF
TRBJ2-5	-	TRBV7-2	CASSFDNQETQYF
TRBJ1-2	-	TRBV29-1	CSVPRTRGLDGYTF
TRBJ2-2	large	TRBV24-1	CATSDGVNRGTTGELFF
TRBJ2-1	medium-sized	TRBV29-1	CSGLAGGVSYNEQFF
TRBJ2-3	-	TRBV4-1	CASSQYSEREVLDRTDTQYF
TRBJ2-7	-	TRBV29-1	CSVGGGGLRSSYEQYF
TRBJ2-3	-	TRBV7-2	CASSLVAVVGDTQYF
TRBJ2-7	medium-sized	TRBV7-9	CASSFAGGSSYEQYF
TRBJ2-3	medium-sized	TRBV29-1	CSVDAGALAATDTQYF
TRBJ2-3	medium-sized	TRBV28	CASSQLGPGGTDTQYF
TRBJ1-2	-	TRBV4-2	CASSPFSVVEGSYGYTF
TRBJ1-2	medium-sized	TRBV29-1	CSARGGENYGYTF
TRBJ2-7	medium-sized	TRBV29-1	CSVVASYEQYF
TRBJ1-1	medium-sized	TRBV13	CASSLRGGTEAFF
TRBJ1-1	medium-sized	TRBV29-1	CSVVTPMNTEAFF
TRBJ2-2	large	TRBV10-3	CAISDPGVTGELFF
TRBJ1-2	-	TRBV29-1	CSVAGDYGYTF
TRBJ2-2	medium-sized	TRBV6-5	CASTGHTGELFF
TRBJ2-5	-	TRBV29-1	CSVSGGGALQETQYF
TRBJ2-7	medium-sized	TRBV29-1	CSVVGSGGYYEQYF
TRBJ2-7	-	TRBV29-1	CSVEGRYEQYF
TRBJ1-1	-	TRBV20-1	CSARDPTEAFF
TRBJ2-1	-	TRBV11-2	CASSHQENEQFF
TRBJ2-3	medium-sized	TRBV7-9	CASSYGTSGSPGDDTQYF
TRBJ2-1	medium-sized	TRBV7-2	CASSLVGGRLDEQFF
TRBJ2-2	medium-sized	TRBV10-3	CAILRETGTGELFF
TRBJ2-7	-	TRBV13	CASSPRGSEQYF